The 7 T cell receptor beta chains reported below all come from one sample, sequenced in a study of shared clonotypes between healthy human individuals. Generated by immunoSEQ multiplex PCR, the TCRdb table keeps only in-frame clones and is missing some. The table has 1,400,000 or so clones, around 98.5% seen once. Sequencing input: naive CD4+ T cells sorted from blood. The subset denotes: CD45RA+ positively selected. These receptors were obtained from a man aged 30 to 45 in good health.

The V and J genes are TRBV2 and TRBJ2-5; unclear D gene. CDR3 length: 14 residues. The V gene's germline CDR1 is SNHLY and CDR2 FYNNEI. With 4 bases removed from V and 2 bases from J, the gap between germline ends came to 11 bases. CDR3 bases: TGTGCCAGCAGTGTGGATATCGTACAAGAGACCCAGTACTTC. As protein: CASSVDIVQETQYF. Looking up the rest from reference TRBV2 and TRBJ2-5 gives the full variable domain: EPEVTQTPSHQVTQMGQEVILRCVPISNHLYFYWYRQILGQKVEFLVSFYNNEISEKSEIFDDQFSVERPDGSNFTLKIRSTKLEDSAMYFCASSVDIVQETQYFGPGTRLLVL.

The chain carries TRBV7-8 and TRBJ1-5; the D is unclear. This CDR3 contains 13 residues. The ends were cut back, 5 bases at V and 8 bases at J, with 13 bases in the middle. CDR1 is SGHVS and CDR2 is FQNEAQ in the germline V gene. The CDR3 DNA sequence: TGTGCCAGCAGCATCGACGGCCGTGAGCCCCAGCATTTT. The encoded protein is CASSIDGREPQHF.

The V call is TRBV5-5, the J call TRBJ2-7; D perhaps matches TRBD2 (6 bases). The V end was cut by 4 bases, the J end by 7 bases, with 18 bases between. Germline CDR1 reads SGHKS; CDR2 reads YYEKEE (reference sequence). CDR3 length: 14 amino acids. The CDR3 spells CASSRDSFSGEQYF. The DNA of the CDR3 is TGTGCCAGCAGCCGGGACTCCTTTTCGGGGGAGCAGTACTTC.

The genes are TRBV19 and TRBJ2-7; unclear D gene. CDR3 length: 11 amino acids. V was pared by 6 bases and J by 6 bases, with 9 bases between. CDR1 and CDR2 (germline): LNHDA, SQIVND (reference sequence). This chain's CDR3 is CASREGLEQYF. The CDR3 bases are TGTGCCAGTAGGGAAGGCCTCGAGCAGTACTTC.

This sequence joins TRBV9 and TRBJ2-5; D unresolved. Trimming stripped 2 bases from V and 4 bases from J, with 15 bases between. The germline gives CDR1 SGDLS, CDR2 YYNGEE. The CDR3 sequence is 15 residues long. The CDR3 reads CASSVGPTRGETQYF. The CDR3 nucleotides are TGTGCCAGCAGCGTTGGACCGACCCGAGGAGAGACCCAGTACTTC.

This rearrangement joins TRBV5-1 to TRBJ2-1; either TRBD1 or TRBD2 may supply D (5 bases each). This CDR3 is 15 amino acids long. In germline, CDR1 is SGHRS, CDR2 YFSETQ. Trimming pared 1 base from V and 0 bases from J, leaving 8 bases between. The CDR3 nucleotides are TGCGCCAGCAGCTTGTTCGGGACCTCCTACAATGAGCAGTTCTTC. As protein: CASSLFGTSYNEQFF.

Comments on this clone: In the same sample, other DNA sequences code for this CDR3. This chain connects TRBV20-1 to TRBJ2-1; no definite D call. Germline V gene sequence: CDR1 DFQATT, CDR2 SNEGSKA (reference sequence). The CDR3 consists of 11 residues. The V and J ends lost 3 bases and 7 bases respectively, with 7 bases between them. CDR3 bases: TGCAGTGCTAGTTTGCGGAATGAGCAGTTCTTC. It translates to CSASLRNEQFF.